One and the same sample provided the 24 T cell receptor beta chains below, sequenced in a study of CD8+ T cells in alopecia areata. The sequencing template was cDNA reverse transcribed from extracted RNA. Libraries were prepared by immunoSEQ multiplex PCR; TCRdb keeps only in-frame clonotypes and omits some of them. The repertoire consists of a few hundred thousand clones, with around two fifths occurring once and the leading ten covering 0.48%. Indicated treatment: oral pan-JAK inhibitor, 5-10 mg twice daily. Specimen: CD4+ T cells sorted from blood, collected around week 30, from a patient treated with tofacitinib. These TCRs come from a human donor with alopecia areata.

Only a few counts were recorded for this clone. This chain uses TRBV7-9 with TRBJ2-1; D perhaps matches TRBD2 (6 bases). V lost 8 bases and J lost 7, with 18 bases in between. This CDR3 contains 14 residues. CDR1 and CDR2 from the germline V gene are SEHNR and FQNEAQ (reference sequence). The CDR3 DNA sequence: TGTGCCAGCGGGTATGGGACTTCCTGGAATGAGCAGTTCTTC. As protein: CASGYGTSWNEQFF.

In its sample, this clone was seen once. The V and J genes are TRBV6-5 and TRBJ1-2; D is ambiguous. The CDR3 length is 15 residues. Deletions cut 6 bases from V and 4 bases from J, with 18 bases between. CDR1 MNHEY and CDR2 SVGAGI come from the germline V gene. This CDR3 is CASRGTATSGYGYTF. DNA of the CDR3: TGTGCCAGCAGGGGAACAGCTACCTCTGGCTATGGCTACACCTTC.

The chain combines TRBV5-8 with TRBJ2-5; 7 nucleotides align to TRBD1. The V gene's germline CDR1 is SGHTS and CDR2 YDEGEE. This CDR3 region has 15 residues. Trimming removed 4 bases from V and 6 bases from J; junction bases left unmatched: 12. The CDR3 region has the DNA TGTGCCAGCAGCGGTAGACAGGGTACGGAAAAGACCCAGTACTTC. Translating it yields CASSGRQGTEKTQYF.

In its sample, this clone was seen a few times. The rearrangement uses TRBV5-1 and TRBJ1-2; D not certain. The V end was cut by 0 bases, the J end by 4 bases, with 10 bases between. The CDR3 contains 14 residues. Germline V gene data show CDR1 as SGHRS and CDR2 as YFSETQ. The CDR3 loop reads CASSLGQIAYGYTF. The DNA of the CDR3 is TGCGCCAGCAGCTTGGGGCAGATTGCCTATGGCTACACCTTC.

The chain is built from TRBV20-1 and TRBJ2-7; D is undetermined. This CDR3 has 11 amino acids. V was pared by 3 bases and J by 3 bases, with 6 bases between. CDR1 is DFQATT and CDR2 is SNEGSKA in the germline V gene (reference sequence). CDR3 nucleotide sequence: TGCAGTGCTAGGTACAGCTACGAGCAGTACTTC. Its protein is CSARYSYEQYF.

The CDR3 is CAWKRRTGELFF. CDR3 nucleotide sequence: TGTGCCTGGAAAAGAAGGACCGGGGAGCTGTTTTTT. This chain uses TRBV30 with TRBJ2-2; D call uncertain. V lost 4 bases, J lost 5 bases, and 8 bases lay in between. Germline V gene data show CDR1 as GTSNPN and CDR2 as SVGIG (reference sequence). The CDR3 is 12 residues long.

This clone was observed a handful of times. CDR3 nucleotides: TGTGCCAGCAGCGAACTACCGGGGCAGCCCCAGCATTTT. It codes for CASSELPGQPQHF. V gene TRBV5-5 combines with J gene TRBJ1-5; D is unclear. Looked up from germline, CDR1 is SGHKS and CDR2 is YYEKEE (reference sequence). The V gene lost 4 bases and the J gene lost 7 bases, with 12 bases spanning the gap. The CDR3 is made up of 13 amino acids.

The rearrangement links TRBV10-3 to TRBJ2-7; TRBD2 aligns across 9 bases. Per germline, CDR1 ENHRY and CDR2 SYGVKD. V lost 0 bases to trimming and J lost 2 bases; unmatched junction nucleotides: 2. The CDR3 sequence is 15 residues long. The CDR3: CAISESTSGTYEQYF. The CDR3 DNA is TGTGCCATCAGTGAGTCGACTAGCGGAACCTACGAGCAGTACTTC.

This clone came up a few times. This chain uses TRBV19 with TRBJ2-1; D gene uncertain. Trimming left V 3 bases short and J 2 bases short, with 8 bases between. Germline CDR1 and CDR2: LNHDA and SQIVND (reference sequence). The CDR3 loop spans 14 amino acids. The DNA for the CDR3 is TGTGCCAGTAGTATTACGGGTACCTACAATGAGCAGTTCTTC. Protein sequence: CASSITGTYNEQFF. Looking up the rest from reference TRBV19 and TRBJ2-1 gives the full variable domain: DGGITQSPKYLFRKEGQNVTLSCEQNLNHDAMYWYRQDPGQGLRLIYYSQIVNDFQKGDIAEGYSVSREKKESFPLTVTSAQKNPTAFYLCASSITGTYNEQFFGPGTRLTVL.

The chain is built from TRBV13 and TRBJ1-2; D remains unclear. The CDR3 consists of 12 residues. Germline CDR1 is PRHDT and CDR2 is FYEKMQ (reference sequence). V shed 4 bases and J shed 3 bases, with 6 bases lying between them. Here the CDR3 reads CASSSTDYGYTF. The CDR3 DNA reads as TGTGCCAGCAGCTCCACAGACTATGGCTACACCTTC.

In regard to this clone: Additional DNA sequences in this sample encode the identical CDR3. In DNA, the CDR3 is TGCAGTGCTCGATGGGGGACTGAAGCTTTCTTT. Translated: CSARWGTEAFF. V is TRBV20-1 and J is TRBJ1-1; a possible D gene is TRBD1 (5 bases). The germline CDR1 and CDR2 sequences are DFQATT and SNEGSKA (reference sequence). This CDR3 spans 11 amino acids. The germline V and J ends were trimmed by 5 bases and 5 bases, with 9 bases remaining between them.

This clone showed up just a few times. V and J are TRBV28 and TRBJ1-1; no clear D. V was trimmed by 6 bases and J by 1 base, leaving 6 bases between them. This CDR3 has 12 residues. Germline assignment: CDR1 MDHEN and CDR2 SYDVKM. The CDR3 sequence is CASRGPNTEAFF. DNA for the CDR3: TGTGCCAGCAGGGGCCCGAACACTGAAGCTTTCTTT.

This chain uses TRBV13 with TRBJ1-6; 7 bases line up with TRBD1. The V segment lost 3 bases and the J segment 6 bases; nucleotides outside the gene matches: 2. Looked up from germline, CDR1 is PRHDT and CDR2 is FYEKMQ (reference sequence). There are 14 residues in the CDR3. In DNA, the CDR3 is TGTGCCAGCAGCTTGGGACAGCTTAATTCACCCCTCCACTTT. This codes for CASSLGQLNSPLHF.

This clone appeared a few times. CDR3 nucleotides: TGTGCCAGCAGTGAAGCGCAGGGCCGATCCACCACCTCTGGAAACACCATATATTTT. Translating gives CASSEAQGRSTTSGNTIYF. The J gene is TRBJ1-3, the V gene TRBV6-1, with D possibly matching TRBD1 (5 bases). Germline lookup yields CDR1 MNHNS and CDR2 SASEGT. Deletions cut 0 bases from V and 0 bases from J, with 18 bases between. The CDR3 is made up of 19 amino acids.

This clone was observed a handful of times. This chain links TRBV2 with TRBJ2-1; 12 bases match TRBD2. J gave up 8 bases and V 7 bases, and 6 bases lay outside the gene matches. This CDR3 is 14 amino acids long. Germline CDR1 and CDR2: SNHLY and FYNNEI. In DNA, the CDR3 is TGTGCCAGCATCCCCCCTAGCGGGAGGGATGAGCAGTTCTTC. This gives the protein CASIPPSGRDEQFF. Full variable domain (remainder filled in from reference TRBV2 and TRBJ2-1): EPEVTQTPSHQVTQMGQEVILRCVPISNHLYFYWYRQILGQKVEFLVSFYNNEISEKSEIFDDQFSVERPDGSNFTLKIRSTKLEDSAMYFCASIPPSGRDEQFFGPGTRLTVL.

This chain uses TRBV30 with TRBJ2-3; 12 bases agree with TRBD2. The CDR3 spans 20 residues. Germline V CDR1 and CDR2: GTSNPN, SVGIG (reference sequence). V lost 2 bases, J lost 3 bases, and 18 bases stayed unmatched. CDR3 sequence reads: CAWSFLGWLAGGPSTDTQYF. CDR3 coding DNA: TGTGCCTGGAGTTTTTTGGGTTGGCTAGCGGGGGGGCCTTCGACAGATACGCAGTATTTT.

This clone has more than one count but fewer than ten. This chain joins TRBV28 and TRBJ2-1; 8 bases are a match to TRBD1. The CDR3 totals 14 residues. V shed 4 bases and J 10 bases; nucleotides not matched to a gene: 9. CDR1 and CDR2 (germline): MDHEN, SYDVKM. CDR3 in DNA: TGTGCCAGCAGTTCTCCAGGGGGCCGGTGGGAGCAGTTCTTC. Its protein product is CASSSPGGRWEQFF.

In nucleotides, the CDR3 is TGTGCCTGGAGTGTTCAGGGCAGGGGGGGTGATCAGCCCCAGCATTTT. Translating it yields CAWSVQGRGGDQPQHF. The J gene is TRBJ1-5, the V gene TRBV30, with 7 positions matching TRBD1. The germline gives CDR1 GTSNPN, CDR2 SVGIG (reference sequence). This CDR3 region has 16 residues. Unmatched junction bases numbered 10, after V lost 0 bases and J lost 5 bases. The variable domain in full, with the rest retrieved from reference TRBV30 and TRBJ1-5, is SQTIHQWPATLVQPVGSPLSLECTVEGTSNPNLYWYRQAAGRGLQLLFYSVGIGQISSEVPQNLSASRPQDRQFILSSKKLLLSDSGFYLCAWSVQGRGGDQPQHFGDGTRLSIL.

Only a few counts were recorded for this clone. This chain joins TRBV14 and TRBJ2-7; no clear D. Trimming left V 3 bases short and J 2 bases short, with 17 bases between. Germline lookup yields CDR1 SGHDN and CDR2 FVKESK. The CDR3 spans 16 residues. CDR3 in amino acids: CASSHRQVRQTYEQYF. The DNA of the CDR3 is TGTGCCAGCAGCCACAGGCAAGTACGGCAGACCTACGAGCAGTACTTC.

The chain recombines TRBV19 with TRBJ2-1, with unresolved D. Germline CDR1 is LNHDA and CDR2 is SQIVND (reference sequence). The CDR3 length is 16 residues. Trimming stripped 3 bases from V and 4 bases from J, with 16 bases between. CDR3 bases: TGTGCCAGTAGTATCGAGGTCGGTTGGAATTACAATGAGCAGTTCTTC. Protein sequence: CASSIEVGWNYNEQFF.

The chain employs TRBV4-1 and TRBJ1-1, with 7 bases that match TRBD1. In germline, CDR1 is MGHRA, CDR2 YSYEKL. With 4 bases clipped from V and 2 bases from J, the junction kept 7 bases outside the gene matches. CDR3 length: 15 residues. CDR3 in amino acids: CASSLLTGINTEAFF. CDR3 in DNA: TGCGCCAGCAGCCTACTGACAGGGATAAACACTGAAGCTTTCTTT.

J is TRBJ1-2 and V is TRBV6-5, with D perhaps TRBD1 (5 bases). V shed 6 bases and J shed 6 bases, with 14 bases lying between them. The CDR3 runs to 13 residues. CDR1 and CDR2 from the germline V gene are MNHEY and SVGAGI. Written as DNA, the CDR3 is TGTGCCAGCAGCCTTCAGGGAGCTAATGGCTACACCTTC. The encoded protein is CASSLQGANGYTF.

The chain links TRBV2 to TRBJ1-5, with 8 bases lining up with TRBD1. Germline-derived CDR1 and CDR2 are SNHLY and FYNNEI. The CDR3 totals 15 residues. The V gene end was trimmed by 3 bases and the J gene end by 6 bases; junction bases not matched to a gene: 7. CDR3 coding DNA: TGTGCCAGCAGTGATTCCCACAGGGGGTCTCAGCCCCAGCATTTT. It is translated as CASSDSHRGSQPQHF.

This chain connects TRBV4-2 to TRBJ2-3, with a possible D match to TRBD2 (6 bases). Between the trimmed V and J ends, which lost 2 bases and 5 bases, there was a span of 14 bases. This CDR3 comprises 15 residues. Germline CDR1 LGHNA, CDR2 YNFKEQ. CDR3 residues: CASSQRDSAEDTQYF. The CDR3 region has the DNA TGTGCCAGCAGCCAACGGGACTCGGCCGAAGATACGCAGTATTTT.